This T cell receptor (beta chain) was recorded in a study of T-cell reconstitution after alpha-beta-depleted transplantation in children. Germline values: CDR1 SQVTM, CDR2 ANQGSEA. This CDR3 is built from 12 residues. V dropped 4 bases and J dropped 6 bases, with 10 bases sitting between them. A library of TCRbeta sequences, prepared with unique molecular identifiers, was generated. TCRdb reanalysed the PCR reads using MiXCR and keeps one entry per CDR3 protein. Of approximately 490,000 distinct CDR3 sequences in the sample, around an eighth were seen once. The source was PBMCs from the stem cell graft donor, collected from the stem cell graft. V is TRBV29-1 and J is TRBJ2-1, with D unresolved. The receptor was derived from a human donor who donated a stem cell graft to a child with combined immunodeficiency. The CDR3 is CSVALLLNEQFF. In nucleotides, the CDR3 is TGCAGCGTTGCCCTCCTTCTCAATGAGCAGTTCTTC.